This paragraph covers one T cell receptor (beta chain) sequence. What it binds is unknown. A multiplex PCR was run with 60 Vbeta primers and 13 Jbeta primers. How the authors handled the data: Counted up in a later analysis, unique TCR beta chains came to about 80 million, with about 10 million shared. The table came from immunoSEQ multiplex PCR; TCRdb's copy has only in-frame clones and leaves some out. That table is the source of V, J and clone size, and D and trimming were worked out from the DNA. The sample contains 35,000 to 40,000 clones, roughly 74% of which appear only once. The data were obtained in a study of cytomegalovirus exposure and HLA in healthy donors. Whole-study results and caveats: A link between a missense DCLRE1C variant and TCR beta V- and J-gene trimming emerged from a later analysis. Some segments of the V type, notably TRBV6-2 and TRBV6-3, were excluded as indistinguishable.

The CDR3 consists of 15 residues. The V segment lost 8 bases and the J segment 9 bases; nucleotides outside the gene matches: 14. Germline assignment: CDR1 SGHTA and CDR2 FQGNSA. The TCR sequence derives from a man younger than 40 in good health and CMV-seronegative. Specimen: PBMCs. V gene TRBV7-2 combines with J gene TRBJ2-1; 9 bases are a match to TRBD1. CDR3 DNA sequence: TGTGCCAGCGGTCCGGGACAGGGATCCCAAAGTGAGCAGTTCTTC. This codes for CASGPGQGSQSEQFF.